This T cell receptor beta chain was recovered during a study of OX40 agonist ivuxolimab in advanced cancers. Study-wide findings and caveats: On average, a greater number of expanded clones characterised CD8+ T cells relative to CD4+.

About this clone itself: The antigen is unknown.

Using immunoSEQ multiplex PCR, the repertoire was profiled, and TCRdb retains in-frame clones only, with some absent. The repertoire holds about 45,000 clones, with about 90% as singletons. Per the germline V gene, CDR1 is LNHNV and CDR2 is YYDKDF (reference sequence). The junction had 3 bases not matched to a gene; V was cut back by 0 bases and J by 5 bases. The CDR3 loop spans 15 amino acids. The chain recombines TRBV15 with TRBJ1-4; 7 bases line up with TRBD1. The clonotype originates from an adult with an advanced solid tumor such as melanoma, head and neck, liver or kidney cancer. Here the sequenced sample was CD4+ or CD8+ T cells sorted from blood, taken in a trial of the OX40 agonist ivuxolimab. The CDR3 DNA reads as TGTGCCACCAGCAGAGATAGGGGGCAGAATGAAAAACTGTTTTTT. Its translation: CATSRDRGQNEKLFF.